This is a list of T cell receptor beta chains from one sample in a study of human T cells and chemical hapten exposure. One entry per CDR3 protein results from TCRdb running MiXCR on the RACE reads. The sample lists 270,000 or so distinct CDR3 sequences, approximately 8% occurring once. Sequenced here: whole blood, sampled in connection with sensitization to the hapten diphenylcyclopropenone (DPC). These receptors were collected from a man aged 18 to 35 with alopecia areata. Some clones in this sample may be carry-over from other donors' samples. Both conserved end residues are part of each CDR3. D genes are given only for firm matches. Where a row states a size, it is once, few, many or the class of an expanded clone; other rows omit it.

d_gene: .
j_gene: TRBJ2-5
abundance: .
v_gene: TRBV7-9
CDR3aa: CASSLAWRAGPETQYF
CDR3nt: TGTGCCAGCAGCTTAGCGTGGAGGGCAGGCCCGGAGACCCAGTACTTC

d_gene: TRBD1
j_gene: TRBJ1-5
abundance: many
v_gene: TRBV15
CDR3aa: CATSPGTENQPQHF
CDR3nt: TGTGCCACCAGCCCCGGGACAGAAAATCAGCCCCAGCATTTT

d_gene: .
j_gene: TRBJ1-5
abundance: many
v_gene: TRBV7-3
CDR3aa: CASSLSGGSNQPQHF
CDR3nt: TGTGCCAGCAGCTTGAGCGGGGGTAGCAATCAGCCCCAGCATTTT

d_gene: .
j_gene: TRBJ2-2
abundance: many
v_gene: TRBV5-1
CDR3aa: CASSLEQTNTGELFF
CDR3nt: TGCGCCAGCAGCTTGGAACAGACGAACACCGGGGAGCTGTTTTTT

d_gene: .
j_gene: TRBJ2-1
abundance: few
v_gene: TRBV6-6
CDR3aa: CASDGGENNEQFF
CDR3nt: TGTGCCAGCGATGGGGGAGAGAACAATGAGCAGTTCTTC

d_gene: TRBD1
j_gene: TRBJ1-1
abundance: many
v_gene: TRBV6-5
CDR3aa: CASSHRGKGNTEAFF
CDR3nt: TGTGCCAGCAGTCACAGGGGTAAGGGGAACACTGAAGCTTTCTTT

d_gene: .
j_gene: TRBJ1-2
abundance: many
v_gene: TRBV20-1
CDR3aa: CSAPAGGGYGYTF
CDR3nt: TGCAGTGCTCCGGCCGGAGGGGGCTATGGCTACACCTTC

d_gene: .
j_gene: TRBJ1-5
abundance: .
v_gene: TRBV12-3/TRBV12-4
CDR3aa: CASILTGDQPQHF
CDR3nt: TGTGCCAGCATCCTAACCGGGGATCAGCCCCAGCATTTT

d_gene: .
j_gene: TRBJ2-3
abundance: few
v_gene: TRBV24-1
CDR3aa: CATSDPHENTQYF
CDR3nt: TGTGCCACCAGTGATCCGCATGAAAATACGCAGTATTTT

d_gene: .
j_gene: TRBJ1-1
abundance: many
v_gene: TRBV29-1
CDR3aa: CSGSRMNTEAFF
CDR3nt: TGCAGCGGATCCAGGATGAACACTGAAGCTTTCTTT

d_gene: TRBD1
j_gene: TRBJ2-3
abundance: few
v_gene: TRBV5-1
CDR3aa: CASSRAGTGDTDTQYF
CDR3nt: TGCGCCAGCAGCCGAGCCGGGACAGGAGACACAGATACGCAGTATTTT

d_gene: .
j_gene: TRBJ2-3
abundance: few
v_gene: TRBV7-8
CDR3aa: CASMRGDTQYF
CDR3nt: TGTGCCAGCATGAGGGGGGATACGCAGTATTTT

d_gene: .
j_gene: TRBJ2-7
abundance: few
v_gene: TRBV18
CDR3aa: CASSPPVGSYEQYF
CDR3nt: TGTGCCAGCTCACCACCGGTGGGCTCCTACGAGCAGTACTTC

d_gene: .
j_gene: TRBJ2-2
abundance: .
v_gene: TRBV29-1
CDR3aa: CSGGTTQTGELFF
CDR3nt: TGCAGCGGAGGGACAACCCAAACCGGGGAGCTGTTTTTT

d_gene: .
j_gene: TRBJ1-1
abundance: many
v_gene: TRBV20-1
CDR3aa: CSGRGDTEAFF
CDR3nt: TGCAGTGGGAGGGGGGACACTGAAGCTTTCTTT

d_gene: .
j_gene: TRBJ2-3
abundance: few
v_gene: TRBV7-8
CDR3aa: CASSPTSRTDTQYF
CDR3nt: TGTGCCAGCAGCCCCACGTCCCGTACAGATACGCAGTATTTT

d_gene: .
j_gene: TRBJ1-4
abundance: .
v_gene: TRBV7-9
CDR3aa: CASSLGTRRAEKLFF
CDR3nt: TGTGCCAGCAGCTTAGGAACCCGTAGAGCAGAAAAACTGTTTTTT

d_gene: .
j_gene: TRBJ1-5
abundance: many
v_gene: TRBV20-1
CDR3aa: CSAYGTYSNQPQHF
CDR3nt: TGCAGTGCTTACGGGACTTATAGCAATCAGCCCCAGCATTTT

d_gene: TRBD1
j_gene: TRBJ1-1
abundance: few
v_gene: TRBV29-1
CDR3aa: CSVRQGPTNTEAFF
CDR3nt: TGCAGCGTTAGACAGGGTCCAACGAACACTGAAGCTTTCTTT

d_gene: .
j_gene: TRBJ2-7
abundance: .
v_gene: TRBV14
CDR3aa: CASSHGTYEQYF
CDR3nt: TGTGCCAGCAGCCACGGGACCTACGAGCAGTACTTC

d_gene: .
j_gene: TRBJ2-2
abundance: many
v_gene: TRBV7-9
CDR3aa: CASSLLSGELFF
CDR3nt: TGTGCCAGCAGCCTCCTTAGCGGGGAGCTGTTTTTT

d_gene: .
j_gene: TRBJ1-1
abundance: many
v_gene: TRBV29-1
CDR3aa: CSALNTEAFF
CDR3nt: TGCAGCGCACTTAACACTGAAGCTTTCTTT

d_gene: .
j_gene: TRBJ2-1
abundance: .
v_gene: TRBV7-2
CDR3aa: CASSLGSAGSYNEQFF
CDR3nt: TGTGCCAGCAGCTTAGGTTCTGCCGGCTCCTACAATGAGCAGTTCTTC

d_gene: .
j_gene: TRBJ1-2
abundance: few
v_gene: TRBV12-3/TRBV12-4
CDR3aa: CASSLGGGINYGYTF
CDR3nt: TGTGCCAGCAGTTTAGGAGGGGGGATTAACTATGGCTACACCTTC

d_gene: TRBD1
j_gene: TRBJ2-4
abundance: .
v_gene: TRBV14
CDR3aa: CASSQRPGGRDIQYF
CDR3nt: TGTGCCAGCAGCCAACGTCCAGGGGGCAGGGACATTCAGTACTTC

d_gene: TRBD2
j_gene: TRBJ2-4
abundance: .
v_gene: TRBV7-4
CDR3aa: CASSLAKIAGESHLAKNIQYF
CDR3nt: TGTGCCAGCAGCTTAGCGAAAATCGCGGGGGAATCCCATCTAGCCAAAAACATTCAGTACTTC

d_gene: .
j_gene: TRBJ2-7
abundance: few
v_gene: TRBV5-1
CDR3aa: CASFRVAYEQYF
CDR3nt: TGCGCCAGCTTTCGGGTTGCCTACGAGCAGTACTTC

d_gene: .
j_gene: TRBJ2-2
abundance: .
v_gene: TRBV19
CDR3aa: CASAPGHSNTGELFF
CDR3nt: TGTGCCAGCGCCCCGGGACACTCGAACACCGGGGAGCTGTTTTTT

d_gene: TRBD1
j_gene: TRBJ1-5
abundance: many
v_gene: TRBV6-2/TRBV6-3
CDR3aa: CASSIRQGGSNQPQHF
CDR3nt: TGTGCCAGCAGTATTCGACAGGGGGGTAGCAATCAGCCCCAGCATTTT

d_gene: TRBD1
j_gene: TRBJ1-1
abundance: few
v_gene: TRBV2
CDR3aa: CASSDGQGNTEAFF
CDR3nt: TGTGCCAGCAGTGACGGACAGGGGAACACTGAAGCTTTCTTT

d_gene: TRBD1
j_gene: TRBJ1-2
abundance: few
v_gene: TRBV4-1
CDR3aa: CASSHPSTGEDGYTF
CDR3nt: TGCGCCAGCAGCCACCCTTCTACAGGGGAGGATGGCTACACCTTC

d_gene: .
j_gene: TRBJ1-6
abundance: .
v_gene: TRBV5-1
CDR3aa: CASSFGRTEVWGSPLHF
CDR3nt: TGCGCCAGCAGCTTTGGCCGGACGGAGGTGTGGGGATCACCCCTCCACTTT

d_gene: .
j_gene: TRBJ2-5
abundance: many
v_gene: TRBV20-1
CDR3aa: CSARWVGTQYF
CDR3nt: TGCAGTGCTCGGTGGGTGGGGACCCAGTACTTC

d_gene: .
j_gene: TRBJ1-2
abundance: .
v_gene: TRBV6-2/TRBV6-3
CDR3aa: CASTNLPGTLHGYTF
CDR3nt: TGTGCCAGCACTAACCTTCCCGGGACACTTCATGGCTACACCTTC

d_gene: .
j_gene: TRBJ2-3
abundance: few
v_gene: TRBV7-3
CDR3aa: CASRLQLSTDTQYF
CDR3nt: TGTGCCAGCAGGTTACAGCTTTCCACAGATACGCAGTATTTT

d_gene: .
j_gene: TRBJ2-3
abundance: many
v_gene: TRBV7-2
CDR3aa: CASSLMGPRDTQYF
CDR3nt: TGTGCCAGCAGCTTAATGGGGCCGAGAGATACGCAGTATTTT

d_gene: TRBD1
j_gene: TRBJ1-5
abundance: few
v_gene: TRBV6-2/TRBV6-3
CDR3aa: CASRGTGGAGQPQHF
CDR3nt: TGTGCCAGCAGGGGGACAGGGGGCGCGGGTCAGCCCCAGCATTTT

d_gene: TRBD1
j_gene: TRBJ2-7
abundance: few
v_gene: TRBV28
CDR3aa: CASSFQITGARSYEQYF
CDR3nt: TGTGCCAGCAGTTTTCAAATTACAGGGGCGAGGTCCTACGAGCAGTACTTC

d_gene: .
j_gene: TRBJ2-5
abundance: many
v_gene: TRBV12-3/TRBV12-4
CDR3aa: CASSFRGETQYF
CDR3nt: TGTGCCAGCAGTTTTCGCGGAGAGACCCAGTACTTC

d_gene: .
j_gene: TRBJ1-1
abundance: .
v_gene: TRBV7-9
CDR3aa: CASRNGSTEAFF
CDR3nt: TGTGCCAGCAGGAATGGTTCCACTGAAGCTTTCTTT

d_gene: .
j_gene: TRBJ1-1
abundance: .
v_gene: TRBV28
CDR3aa: CASSYTSGRILRTEAFF
CDR3nt: TGTGCCAGCAGTTATACCTCGGGACGAATCTTACGGACTGAAGCTTTCTTT

d_gene: TRBD1
j_gene: TRBJ1-4
abundance: .
v_gene: TRBV4-3
CDR3aa: CASSLEGQGRPNEKLFF
CDR3nt: TGCGCCAGCAGCCTTGAGGGACAGGGAAGGCCGAATGAAAAACTGTTTTTT

d_gene: .
j_gene: TRBJ2-1
abundance: few
v_gene: TRBV6-6
CDR3aa: CASSYPRGQTPQFF
CDR3nt: TGTGCCAGCAGTTACCCAAGAGGACAGACTCCGCAGTTCTTC

d_gene: TRBD2
j_gene: TRBJ2-7
abundance: few
v_gene: TRBV28
CDR3aa: CASSAGGAGAYEQYF
CDR3nt: TGTGCCAGCAGTGCGGGGGGGGCCGGCGCCTACGAGCAGTACTTC

d_gene: .
j_gene: TRBJ2-7
abundance: many
v_gene: TRBV9
CDR3aa: CASSAGQHSYEQYF
CDR3nt: TGTGCCAGCAGCGCCGGACAGCACTCCTACGAGCAGTACTTC

d_gene: .
j_gene: TRBJ1-5
abundance: .
v_gene: TRBV28
CDR3aa: CASSLSIQPQHF
CDR3nt: TGTGCCAGCAGTTTATCCATTCAGCCCCAGCATTTT

d_gene: .
j_gene: TRBJ1-4
abundance: .
v_gene: TRBV20-1
CDR3aa: CSARLPQTGNNEKLFF
CDR3nt: TGCAGTGCTAGACTCCCCCAAACAGGGAATAATGAAAAACTGTTTTTT

d_gene: .
j_gene: TRBJ1-1
abundance: many
v_gene: TRBV10-2
CDR3aa: CASKGGRVKNTEAFF
CDR3nt: TGCGCCAGCAAAGGGGGGCGAGTCAAAAACACTGAAGCTTTCTTT

d_gene: .
j_gene: TRBJ2-2
abundance: many
v_gene: TRBV10-3
CDR3aa: CAISESGVPGELFF
CDR3nt: TGTGCCATCAGTGAGTCGGGGGTCCCCGGGGAGCTGTTTTTT

d_gene: .
j_gene: TRBJ1-2
abundance: few
v_gene: TRBV12-3/TRBV12-4
CDR3aa: CASTPDTPMRPYGYTF
CDR3nt: TGTGCCAGCACCCCAGACACTCCAATGCGACCTTATGGCTACACCTTC

d_gene: .
j_gene: TRBJ2-3
abundance: many
v_gene: TRBV7-2
CDR3aa: CASSFLGTDTQYF
CDR3nt: TGTGCCAGCAGCTTCCTCGGCACAGATACGCAGTATTTT

d_gene: .
j_gene: TRBJ2-5
abundance: few
v_gene: TRBV10-2
CDR3aa: CASSDFKKRPQETQYF
CDR3nt: TGCGCCAGCAGTGATTTTAAGAAGAGACCTCAAGAGACCCAGTACTTC

d_gene: TRBD1
j_gene: TRBJ1-2
abundance: .
v_gene: TRBV7-2
CDR3aa: CASSRWDRVEYGYTF
CDR3nt: TGTGCCAGCAGCCGCTGGGACAGGGTCGAATATGGCTACACCTTC

d_gene: .
j_gene: TRBJ2-2
abundance: few
v_gene: TRBV5-6
CDR3aa: CASSLTGFRELFF
CDR3nt: TGTGCCAGCAGCCTAACAGGGTTCCGGGAGCTGTTTTTT

d_gene: TRBD1
j_gene: TRBJ2-1
abundance: .
v_gene: TRBV6-2/TRBV6-3
CDR3aa: CASSQGQRPNEQFF
CDR3nt: TGTGCCAGCAGCCAGGGACAGCGCCCCAATGAGCAGTTCTTC

d_gene: TRBD1
j_gene: TRBJ1-5
abundance: few
v_gene: TRBV10-3
CDR3aa: CAISESTGVDQPQHF
CDR3nt: TGTGCCATCAGTGAGTCAACAGGGGTGGATCAGCCCCAGCATTTT

d_gene: .
j_gene: TRBJ2-5
abundance: few
v_gene: TRBV27
CDR3aa: CASREGMGTQYF
CDR3nt: TGTGCCAGCAGGGAGGGGATGGGGACCCAGTACTTC